The clone carrying this T cell receptor (beta chain) was detected only once. Only in-frame clones appear in the TCRdb table, and some are missing; sequencing was by immunoSEQ multiplex PCR. This repertoire shows more than 85,000 clones, more than 75% found once; its top ten account for under 3%. Losses at the gene ends were 5 bases for V and 4 bases for J; bases not matched to a gene: 5. CDR1 and CDR2 from the germline V gene are SGHTA and FQGNSA. CDR3 length equals 14 residues. These data belong to a study of glioma-infiltrating T cells after dendritic cell vaccination. The sequence was collected from a human donor with glioblastoma. This sample comprised blood, obtained before dendritic cell vaccination. This rearrangement joins TRBV7-2 to TRBJ1-2, with 9 bases matching TRBD1. This chain's CDR3 is CASSPDRGPYGYTF. The CDR3 DNA reads TGTGCCAGCAGCCCGGACAGGGGACCCTATGGCTACACCTTC.